This is a list of T cell receptor beta chains from one sample in a study of CD8 T cells in Susac syndrome. TCRdb recomputed calls from the immunoSEQ multiplex PCR reads with MiXCR, one row per CDR3 protein. The sample includes some 200,000 distinct CDR3 sequences, around 90% seen only once; the top ten take 0.1% to 0.15%. Sequencing input: CD8+ T cells from PBMCs. Receptors originate from a human donor with multiple sclerosis. Each CDR3 is given with its conserved first and last residue. Fields, in order: V gene, CDR3 protein.

v_gene: TRBV29-1; CDR3aa: CSVEDGTGAPELSYTF
v_gene: TRBV25-1; CDR3aa: CASSFTGANTEAFF
v_gene: TRBV7-9; CDR3aa: CASSLIPAGDPSYEQYF
v_gene: TRBV2; CDR3aa: CASSPTPYYEQYF
v_gene: TRBV5-6; CDR3aa: CASSSGREAFF
v_gene: TRBV7-2; CDR3aa: CASSLVGQPGFSPGELFF
v_gene: TRBV12-3/TRBV12-4; CDR3aa: CASSSEFSQGVGGELFF
v_gene: TRBV6-5; CDR3aa: CASSYSVPGLTTYEQYF
v_gene: TRBV10-3; CDR3aa: CAISESGVAGEYEQYF
v_gene: TRBV12-3/TRBV12-4; CDR3aa: CASTGGDQPQHF
v_gene: TRBV10-3; CDR3aa: CAIRENTEAFF
v_gene: TRBV12-3/TRBV12-4; CDR3aa: CASSPDLLARDFPHF
v_gene: TRBV5-6; CDR3aa: CASSSAGSLTWGEQYF
v_gene: TRBV7-9; CDR3aa: CASSLIGQYEQYF
v_gene: TRBV19; CDR3aa: CASSTYRLGGELFF
v_gene: TRBV10-3; CDR3aa: CAISSGTTRNNEQFF
v_gene: TRBV15; CDR3aa: CATKDRSNEDFYGYTF
v_gene: TRBV10-3; CDR3aa: CAISEPRLAGGQSSYNEQFF
v_gene: TRBV19; CDR3aa: CASSIADGLNTEAFF
v_gene: TRBV10-3; CDR3aa: CAISTVPGASRWDEQFF
v_gene: TRBV14; CDR3aa: CASSPGTGPVEQFF
v_gene: TRBV4-1; CDR3aa: CASSQESTGWTGELFF
v_gene: TRBV2; CDR3aa: CASTQGRDEQFF
v_gene: TRBV13; CDR3aa: CASKVREYNEQFF
v_gene: TRBV19; CDR3aa: CASSSNSNQPQHF
v_gene: TRBV7-9; CDR3aa: CASSLGGGTVRSGANVLTF
v_gene: TRBV12-5; CDR3aa: CASAMNGGRETQYF
v_gene: TRBV3-1; CDR3aa: CASSFGTISYEQYF
v_gene: TRBV9; CDR3aa: CASSVGSTNEQFF
v_gene: TRBV5-1; CDR3aa: CASSQTGTGANVLTF
v_gene: TRBV29-1; CDR3aa: CSVISGQGAYEQYF
v_gene: TRBV6-5; CDR3aa: CASTGGLSFTGELFF
v_gene: TRBV9; CDR3aa: CASSPSGRGDNEQFF
v_gene: TRBV6-1; CDR3aa: CASSEWGDSNQPQHF
v_gene: TRBV29-1; CDR3aa: CSVETSYGYTF
v_gene: TRBV7-9; CDR3aa: CASSLAGQIGPYGYTF
v_gene: TRBV7-9; CDR3aa: CASSSGGGMSNQPQHF
v_gene: TRBV5-8; CDR3aa: CASSLRVSGELFF
v_gene: TRBV15; CDR3aa: CATSRDHIVSLETQYF
v_gene: TRBV21-1; CDR3aa: CASPHRGRVVNEQFF
v_gene: TRBV6-4; CDR3aa: CASSDSFGPSYNEQFF
v_gene: TRBV6-2/TRBV6-3; CDR3aa: CASSYLPEGYEQYF
v_gene: TRBV7-2; CDR3aa: CASLSDAGTSYNEQFF
v_gene: TRBV30; CDR3aa: CAWSGSGGAGNEQFF
v_gene: TRBV4-1; CDR3aa: CASSNREGQLFF
v_gene: TRBV7-3; CDR3aa: CASSPQGLGSYEQYF
v_gene: TRBV4-1; CDR3aa: CASSQGEYYGYTF
v_gene: TRBV7-3; CDR3aa: CASSLRIQETQYF
v_gene: TRBV4-3; CDR3aa: CASSQDRTNYGYTF
v_gene: TRBV2; CDR3aa: CASREEGGHQPQHF
v_gene: TRBV19; CDR3aa: CATRQGLETQYF
v_gene: TRBV5-1; CDR3aa: CASIGGGTQYF
v_gene: TRBV7-9; CDR3aa: CASSLKGQGDTEAFF